A single sample is the source of the 7 T cell receptor beta chains below, sequenced in a study of T-cell memory formation after mild COVID-19. TCRdb called the 5' RACE reads again in MiXCR, with one record for every CDR3 protein. The profile covers a few hundred thousand distinct CDR3 sequences, with over 9.5% appearing a single time and around 3.3% taken by the ten largest. The sample consisted of PBMCs or a T cell subset sorted from them (not recorded which). The receptor set was obtained from a man younger than 30 who had mild COVID-19 (a few samples of this study predate the infection). Cell type and time point are not known.

In its sample, this clonotype was seen a few times. The chain carries TRBV19 and TRBJ1-5, with a weak D call TRBD1 (5 bases). Germline-derived CDR1 and CDR2 are LNHDA and SQIVND (reference sequence). V was trimmed by 6 bases and J by 1 base, leaving 13 bases between them. This CDR3 is built from 15 residues. The CDR3 DNA reads TGTGCCAGTAGGTCAGGGAGGGTGAGCAATCAGCCCCAGCATTTT. Translated, it gives CASRSGRVSNQPQHF.

This clonotype has just a few counts. The chain has TRBV7-2 and TRBJ1-1; D uncertain. The CDR3 extends over 11 amino acids. Germline CDR1 is SGHTA and CDR2 is FQGNSA. V shed 1 base and J shed 11 bases, with 8 bases lying between them. As DNA, the CDR3 is TGTGCCAGCAGCTTAGGCCTTGAGGCTTTCTTT. It specifies CASSLGLEAFF.

The genes are TRBV5-1 and TRBJ2-3; 7 nucleotides agree with TRBD2. The CDR3 loop spans 14 amino acids. Germline V lookup: CDR1 SGHRS, CDR2 YFSETQ. V gave up 1 base and J gave up 1 base; unmatched junction bases: 0. CDR3 residues: CASSLLAGTDTQYF. CDR3 sequence (DNA): TGCGCCAGCAGCTTGCTAGCGGGCACAGATACGCAGTATTTT.

This sequence joins TRBV24-1 and TRBJ2-3; D could derive from TRBD1 or TRBD2 (6 bases each). The CDR3 contains 14 residues. Trimming pared 5 bases from V and 2 bases from J, leaving 10 bases between. Germline V lookup: CDR1 KGHDR, CDR2 SFDVKD. The CDR3, as DNA: TGTGCCACCAGTGGGGGGGCCCCCACAGATACGCAGTATTTT. It translates to CATSGGAPTDTQYF.

In this sample, this clonotype turned up once. V usage is TRBV29-1 and J usage is TRBJ1-1; the D gene is possibly TRBD1 (5 bases). The ends were cut back, 8 bases at V and 1 base at J, with 11 bases in the middle. The CDR3 extends over 12 amino acids. The germline gives CDR1 SQVTM, CDR2 ANQGSEA. CDR3 bases: TGCAGCACGACACAGGAGAACACTGAAGCTTTCTTT. It yields the protein CSTTQENTEAFF. Based on the CDR3 plus reference TRBV29-1 and TRBJ1-1, the full variable domain is SAVISQKPSRDICQRGTSLTIQCQVDSQVTMMFWYRQQPGQSLTLIATANQGSEATYESGFVIDKFPISRPNLTFSTLTVSNMSPEDSSIYLCSTTQENTEAFFGQGTRLTVV.

In this sample, this clonotype turned up a few times. This rearrangement joins TRBV30 to TRBJ2-3; 7 nucleotides align to TRBD2. The CDR3 contains 16 residues. Germline V gene lookup returns CDR1 GTSNPN and CDR2 SVGIG (reference sequence). V was clipped by 2 bases and J by 1 base; unmatched bases: 9. CDR3: CAWSSPGLVGTDTQYF. The DNA of the CDR3 is TGTGCCTGGAGTTCCCCCGGACTAGTCGGCACAGATACGCAGTATTTT. The variable domain in full, completed from reference TRBV30 and TRBJ2-3, reads SQTIHQWPATLVQPVGSPLSLECTVEGTSNPNLYWYRQAAGRGLQLLFYSVGIGQISSEVPQNLSASRPQDRQFILSSKKLLLSDSGFYLCAWSSPGLVGTDTQYFGPGTRLTVL.

This clonotype has only a few counts. The chain employs TRBV6-2 or TRBV6-3 and TRBJ2-5; 7 nucleotides align to TRBD1. The V segment lost 6 bases and the J segment 3 bases; nucleotides outside the gene matches: 13. From germline, CDR1 is MNHEY and CDR2 SVGEGT. This CDR3 region has 16 residues. CDR3 residues: CASSSGQAAMEETQYF. The CDR3 DNA follows: TGTGCCAGCAGCTCCGGACAGGCTGCGATGGAAGAGACCCAGTACTTC.